A single sample is the source of the 22 T cell receptor beta chains below, sequenced in a study of cytomegalovirus exposure and HLA in healthy donors. Both 60 Vbeta primers and 13 Jbeta primers went into the PCR. Sequencing used immunoSEQ multiplex PCR; TCRdb keeps in-frame clones, though not all of them. This table has 250,000 to 350,000 clones, around two thirds appearing once. The source material was PBMCs. The receptors come from a female donor in good health and CMV-seronegative.

The chain uses TRBV5-6 and TRBJ2-7; TRBD2 matches at 7 bases. V shed 1 base and J 2 bases; nucleotides not matched to a gene: 3. The CDR3 has 14 residues. The V gene's germline CDR1 is SGHDT and CDR2 YYEEEE. The CDR3: CASSLLGRAYEQYF. The CDR3 DNA is TGTGCCAGCAGCTTGTTGGGGAGGGCCTACGAGCAGTACTTC.

The gene calls are TRBV5-8 and TRBJ1-2; maybe TRBD1 (5 bases). V shed 0 bases and J shed 4 bases, with 28 bases lying between them. The CDR3 is made up of 20 amino acids. Per germline, CDR1 SGHTS and CDR2 YDEGEE. CDR3 residues: CASSLVSPGPKGISFYGYTF. The CDR3, as DNA: TGTGCCAGCAGCTTGGTGTCGCCCGGGCCCAAGGGGATAAGCTTCTATGGCTACACCTTC.

This clone was counted only a few times. The chain combines TRBV5-1 with TRBJ1-1; unclear D gene. The V end lost 4 bases, the J end lost 4 bases, and 14 bases lay between the germline ends. The germline V gene has CDR1 SGHRS and CDR2 YFSETQ. The CDR3 has 14 amino acids. DNA of the CDR3: TGCGCCAGCAGCGTAAAGGACCGGGGCACTGAAGCTTTCTTT. Protein sequence: CASSVKDRGTEAFF.

The chain carries TRBV7-2 and TRBJ2-7; D remains ambiguous. Trimming pared 4 bases from V and 0 bases from J, leaving 10 bases between. Germline assignment: CDR1 SGHTA and CDR2 FQGNSA. This CDR3 region has 14 residues. In DNA form, the CDR3 reads TGTGCCAGCAGCTCACGAACCAGCTCCTACGAGCAGTACTTC. It specifies CASSSRTSSYEQYF.

This clone was seen only once. No DNA is shown, since the ends of the CDR3 on it are uncertain; the CDR3 is the one TCRdb lists. V is TRBV5-1 and J is TRBJ2-5; the D segment call TRBD2 is taken from the table without a DNA check. Germline loops: CDR1 SGHRS, CDR2 YFSETQ. Inclusive of both ends, the CDR3 amounts to 13 amino acids. The CDR3 loop reads CASSFGPGETQYF.

V is TRBV4-1 and J is TRBJ2-3, with D uncertain. V was shortened by 0 bases and J by 1 base, with 11 bases between the two germline ends. The CDR3 has 16 amino acids. Germline-derived CDR1 and CDR2 are MGHRA and YSYEKL. The CDR3 protein is CASSQEETGGTDTQYF. Here the CDR3 DNA reads TGCGCCAGCAGCCAAGAGGAGACCGGCGGCACAGATACGCAGTATTTT.

In its sample, this clone was seen a few times. The chain is built from TRBV5-1 and TRBJ2-7; TRBD1 might be the D (6 bases). The V and J ends lost 2 bases and 4 bases respectively, with 13 bases between them. The CDR3 runs to 14 residues. Germline CDR1 SGHRS, CDR2 YFSETQ. CDR3 DNA: TGCGCCAGCAGCTTCGCCGGGACACTTTACGAGCAGTACTTC. Translation: CASSFAGTLYEQYF. The variable domain in full, with the rest retrieved from reference TRBV5-1 and TRBJ2-7, is KAGVTQTPRYLIKTRGQQVTLSCSPISGHRSVSWYQQTPGQGLQFLFEYFSETQRNKGNFPGRFSGRQFSNSRSEMNVSTLELGDSALYLCASSFAGTLYEQYFGPGTRLTVT.

The gene calls are TRBV6-5 and TRBJ2-3, with TRBD1 matching over 7 bases. The CDR3 is made up of 14 amino acids. After removal of 6 bases from V and 1 base from J, the junction contained 4 bases not matched to a gene. Germline V gene sequence: CDR1 MNHEY, CDR2 SVGAGI. The CDR3 nucleotides are TGTGCCAGCAGAACCACAGGGGGCACAGATACGCAGTATTTT. Its protein product is CASRTTGGTDTQYF.

The chain couples TRBV11-2 to TRBJ2-1; the D gene is possibly TRBD1 (5 bases). Germline V gene sequence: CDR1 SGHAT, CDR2 FQNNGV. This CDR3 spans 14 amino acids. V lost 1 base and J lost 7, with 11 bases in between. The CDR3: CASSLGGRANEQFF. CDR3 DNA: TGTGCCAGCAGCTTAGGGGGCAGGGCGAATGAGCAGTTCTTC.

This clone was counted between two and nine times. The rearrangement joins TRBV18 to TRBJ1-1; D perhaps matches TRBD1 (5 bases). The CDR3 consists of 15 residues. V lost 4 bases and J lost 4, with 16 bases in between. Germline values: CDR1 KGHSH, CDR2 LQKENI. CDR3 DNA sequence: TGTGCCAGCTCACGAGTACTGGGGGGTCCCACTGAAGCTTTCTTT. Translating it yields CASSRVLGGPTEAFF.

The rearrangement links TRBV14 to TRBJ1-1, with a tentative D call TRBD1 (5 bases). This CDR3 is built from 16 residues. Trimming took 1 base from V and 5 from J, leaving 17 bases between them. Germline V lookup: CDR1 SGHDN, CDR2 FVKESK. CDR3 protein: CASSQAGGTSRTEAFF. The CDR3 DNA reads as TGTGCCAGCAGCCAAGCCGGGGGGACCTCTCGGACTGAAGCTTTCTTT.

A few counts support this clone. One end of the junction fails to match germline, which may point to a read error. V is TRBV7-9 and J is TRBJ1-2; D is unclear. Germline V gene data show CDR1 as SEHNR and CDR2 as FQNEAQ (reference sequence). There are 11 residues in the CDR3. In DNA, the CDR3 is TGTTCCAGCAGCGCATCGGATGGCTACACCTTC. As protein: CSSSASDGYTF.

There are a few counts of this clone. V usage is TRBV12-5 and J usage is TRBJ2-3; TRBD1 agrees at 7 bases. Germline V lookup: CDR1 LGHNT, CDR2 FRNRAP. The CDR3 runs to 12 residues. The V segment lost 6 bases and the J segment 14 bases; nucleotides outside the gene matches: 11. In DNA form, the CDR3 reads TGTGCTAGTGGCAGGGACAGCCAACGTACGTATTTT. It yields the protein CASGRDSQRTYF.

This rearrangement joins TRBV7-8 to TRBJ2-7; weak D call: TRBD1 (6 bases). V gave up 3 bases and J gave up 7 bases, with 13 bases separating them. Germline CDR1 is SGHVS and CDR2 is FQNEAQ. The CDR3 spans 13 residues. The CDR3 coding sequence is TGTGCCAGCAGCTTGTCCGGGACATTGGAGCAGTACTTC. It encodes CASSLSGTLEQYF.

This clone was observed a single time. The CDR3, as DNA: TGCGCCAGCAGCTTGTTGGCCGACTGCGAGCAGTACTTC. Protein sequence: CASSLLADCEQYF. This chain links TRBV5-1 with TRBJ2-7; D not certain. Germline loops: CDR1 SGHRS, CDR2 YFSETQ. The CDR3 has 13 amino acids. V was cut by 1 base and J by 6 bases, with 11 bases left in between.

The chain recombines TRBV7-2 with TRBJ2-3, with 11 bases matching TRBD2. The CDR3 runs 16 residues. The germline CDR1 and CDR2 sequences are SGHTA and FQGNSA. Unmatched junction bases numbered 4, after V lost 5 bases and J lost 0 bases. In nucleotides, the CDR3 is TGTGCCAGCAGCCTGACTAGCGGGGCTAGCACAGATACGCAGTATTTT. Amino acid sequence: CASSLTSGASTDTQYF.

This sequence joins TRBV7-2 and TRBJ1-5; 9 nucleotides align to TRBD1. The CDR3 extends over 15 amino acids. Germline CDR1 reads SGHTA; CDR2 reads FQGNSA. V lost 3 bases and J lost 7; bases outside the gene matches: 7. The CDR3 sequence is CASSFLQGAGQPQHF. In DNA, the CDR3 is TGTGCCAGCAGCTTTTTACAGGGGGCCGGGCAGCCCCAGCATTTT.

The chain couples TRBV6-6 to TRBJ2-7, with a weak D call TRBD1 (6 bases). There are 13 residues in the CDR3. Trimming removed 6 bases from V and 2 bases from J, with 11 bases in between. In germline, CDR1 is MNHNY, CDR2 SVGAGI (reference sequence). CDR3 residues: CASRPRDTYEQYF. The DNA of the CDR3 is TGTGCCAGCAGACCACGGGACACCTACGAGCAGTACTTC.

This clone was counted once. The CDR3 sequence: CASSISLSSYNEQFF. CDR3 bases: TGTGCCAGTAGTATATCCCTAAGCTCCTACAATGAGCAGTTCTTC. The V and J genes are TRBV19 and TRBJ2-1; D gene uncertain. Germline loops: CDR1 LNHDA, CDR2 SQIVND (reference sequence). V lost 2 bases and J lost 0, with 8 bases in between. This CDR3 comprises 15 residues.

This clone was counted only a few times. The rearrangement uses TRBV7-2 and TRBJ2-3; 10 nucleotides line up with TRBD2. Looked up from germline, CDR1 is SGHTA and CDR2 is FQGNSA. With 2 bases clipped from V and 3 bases from J, the junction kept 5 bases outside the gene matches. The CDR3 consists of 16 residues. The CDR3: CASSLRGLALTDTQYF. DNA of the CDR3: TGTGCCAGCAGCTTAAGGGGACTAGCGTTAACAGATACGCAGTATTTT.

The rearrangement links TRBV30 to TRBJ2-5; the match to TRBD2 covers 12 bases. The CDR3 runs to 20 residues. V dropped 1 base and J dropped 1; count of bases not matched to a gene: 16. Looked up from germline, CDR1 is GTSNPN and CDR2 is SVGIG (reference sequence). The CDR3 loop is CAWSGTILAGGGGIQETQYF. The CDR3 DNA sequence: TGTGCCTGGAGTGGAACCATACTAGCGGGAGGAGGAGGGATCCAAGAGACCCAGTACTTC.

This clone showed up just a few times. This chain uses TRBV5-6 with TRBJ1-1, with 7 nucleotides matching TRBD1. Germline lookup yields CDR1 SGHDT and CDR2 YYEEEE. Trimming at V came to 2 bases and at J to 4 bases, leaving 2 bases not matched to a gene. There are 13 residues in the CDR3. In nucleotides, the CDR3 is TGTGCCAGCAGCTTCAACAGGGGCACTGAAGCTTTCTTT. It encodes CASSFNRGTEAFF.